In its sample, the clone carrying this TCR beta chain was seen many times. What it binds is unknown. The data are from a study of neurological immune-mediated disorders. There are 14 residues in the CDR3. Germline lookup yields CDR1 SGHRS and CDR2 YFSETQ. Trimming stripped 2 bases from V and 5 bases from J, with 13 bases between. Findings and caveats of the study: Across subjects, no CDR3 amino acid sequence appeared in expanded clones of more than one subject, a finding that suggested private repertoires in all groups. In HTLV-1-associated myelopathy, TCR clonal expansion was greatest, whereas multiple sclerosis had the least, falling below healthy controls.

Over 160 million TCR-beta sequences from 15-18 subjects were obtained in each sequencing run. TCRdb passed the 5' RACE reads through MiXCR, listing each CDR3 protein once. The profile shows about 41,000 distinct CDR3 sequences, roughly 14% of them singletons. The specimen sequenced was CD4+ T cells from blood. The rearrangement uses TRBV5-1 and TRBJ1-1; D gene ambiguous. This sequence was found in an older woman with HTLV-1-associated myelopathy (HAM/TSP). The CDR3 loop is CASSFLPAETEAFF. The CDR3 bases are TGCGCCAGCAGCTTTTTACCCGCGGAGACTGAAGCTTTCTTT.